This T cell receptor beta chain was found in a study of T cells in Graves' hyperthyroidism and ophthalmopathy. This clonotype was seen a few times. RNA transcripts gave rise to amplified TCR beta CDR3 regions. The primer set for the first-round RT-PCR of the TCR CDR3 was HTBI. TCRdb reprocessed the multiplex PCR reads with MiXCR, giving one entry per CDR3 protein. The sample lists 600,000 to 750,000 distinct CDR3 sequences, approximately 15% occurring once. This CDR3 has 20 residues. The germline CDR1 and CDR2 sequences are LGHNA and YNFKEQ. Unmatched junction bases numbered 16, after V lost 1 base and J lost 0 bases.

The sample comprised blood. The TCR originated in a middle-aged man with Graves' hyperthyroidism. V gene TRBV4-2 combines with J gene TRBJ2-7; 9 nucleotides align to TRBD2. The CDR3: CASSQVFRGLASGTSYEQYF. CDR3 DNA: TGTGCCAGCAGCCAAGTTTTCAGGGGTTTGGCTAGCGGGACCTCCTACGAGCAGTACTTC.